This T cell receptor beta chain was recorded in a study of blood T cell repertoires in COVID-19. Assay: immunoSEQ multiplex PCR; the TCRdb copy retains only in-frame clones and omits some. The sample gives some 80,000 clones, 75% to 90% of which show up once; roughly 12% is in the top ten. This clone was counted between two and nine times. This CDR3 has 15 residues. The germline V and J ends were trimmed by 6 bases and 4 bases, with 16 bases remaining between them. Germline V CDR1 and CDR2: SGHTA, FQGTGA. Material: peripheral blood. The source is a human donor in a cohort sampled during active COVID-19. The chain joins TRBV7-3 to TRBJ2-1, with D possibly being TRBD1 (6 bases). The CDR3 sequence is CASSLGGQSYNEQFF. The DNA for the CDR3 is TGTGCCAGCAGTTTAGGCGGACAGTCGTACAATGAGCAGTTCTTC.